This T cell receptor (beta chain) was found in a study of CD8+ T cells in alopecia areata. Overall study: At a dose of 5 to 10 mg twice daily, oral tofacitinib was given to treated patients. Study findings and constraints: Sequenced scalp T cells also include alphabeta T cells resident in normal skin.

CDR1 is SQVTM, CDR2 ANQGSEA, per germline. Trimming at V came to 5 bases and at J to 8 bases, leaving 8 bases not matched to a gene. The CDR3 loop spans 14 amino acids. The treatment is: oral pan-JAK inhibitor, 5-10 mg twice daily. As for this clone: Its target is unknown.

Once RNA had been extracted, it was reverse transcribed into cDNA to act as the sequencing template. TCRdb's copy holds only in-frame clones and misses some; the assay was immunoSEQ multiplex PCR. Among a few hundred thousand clones listed, more than 45% were seen once. The chain uses TRBV29-1 and TRBJ1-6; 8 nucleotides match TRBD1. This clonotype originated in a human donor with alopecia areata. The material was CD4+ T cells sorted from blood, obtained at week 4, from a patient treated with tofacitinib. The CDR3 here is CSVLMGQEDSPLHF. As DNA, the CDR3 is TGCAGCGTTCTAATGGGACAGGAAGATTCACCCCTCCACTTT.